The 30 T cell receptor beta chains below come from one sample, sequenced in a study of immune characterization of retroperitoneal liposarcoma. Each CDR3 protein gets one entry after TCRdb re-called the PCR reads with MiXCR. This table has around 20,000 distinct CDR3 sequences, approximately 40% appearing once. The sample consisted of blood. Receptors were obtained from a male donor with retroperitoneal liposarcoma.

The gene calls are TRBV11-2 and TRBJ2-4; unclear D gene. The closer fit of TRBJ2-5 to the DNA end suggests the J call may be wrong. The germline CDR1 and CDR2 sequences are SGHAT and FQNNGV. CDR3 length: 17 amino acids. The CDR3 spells CASSLGIRGDGRETQYF. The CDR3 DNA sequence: TGTGCCAGCAGCTTAGGAATTCGAGGAGACGGTCGGGAGACCCAGTACTTC.

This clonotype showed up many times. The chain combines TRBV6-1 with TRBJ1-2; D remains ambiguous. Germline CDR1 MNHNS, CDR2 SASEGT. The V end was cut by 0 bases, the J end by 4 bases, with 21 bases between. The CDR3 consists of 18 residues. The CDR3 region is CASSEAAGKRPDSYGYTF. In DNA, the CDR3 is TGTGCCAGCAGTGAAGCGGCGGGTAAGAGACCGGACTCCTATGGCTACACCTTC.

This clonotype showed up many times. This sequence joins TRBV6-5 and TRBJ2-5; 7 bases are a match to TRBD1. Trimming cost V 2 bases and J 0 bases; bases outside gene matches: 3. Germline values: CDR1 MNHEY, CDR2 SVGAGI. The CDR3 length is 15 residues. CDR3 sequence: CASSYHGTDQETQYF. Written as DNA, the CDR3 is TGTGCCAGCAGTTACCACGGGACAGACCAAGAGACCCAGTACTTC.

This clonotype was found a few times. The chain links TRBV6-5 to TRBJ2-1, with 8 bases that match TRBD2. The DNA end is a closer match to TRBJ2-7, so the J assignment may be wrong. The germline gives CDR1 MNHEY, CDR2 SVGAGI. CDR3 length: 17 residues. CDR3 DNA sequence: TGTGCCAGCAGTTACTCCCCTCCGCGGGGGGTCTACAATGAGCAGTACTTC. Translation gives CASSYSPPRGVYNEQYF.

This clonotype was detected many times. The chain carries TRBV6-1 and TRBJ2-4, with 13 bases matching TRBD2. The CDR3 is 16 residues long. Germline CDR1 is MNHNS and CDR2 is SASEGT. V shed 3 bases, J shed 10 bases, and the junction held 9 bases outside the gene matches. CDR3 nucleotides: TGTGCCAGCAGTGACCGTGGACTAGCGGGAGTTGGGATTCAGTACTTC. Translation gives CASSDRGLAGVGIQYF.

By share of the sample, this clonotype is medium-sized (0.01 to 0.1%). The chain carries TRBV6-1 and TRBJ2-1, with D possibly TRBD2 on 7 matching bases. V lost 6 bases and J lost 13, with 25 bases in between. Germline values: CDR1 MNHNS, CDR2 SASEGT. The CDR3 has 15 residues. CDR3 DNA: TGTGCCAGCAGCCATAACCTGGGGGGGCGGGAGACCCAGTTCTTC. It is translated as CASSHNLGGRETQFF.

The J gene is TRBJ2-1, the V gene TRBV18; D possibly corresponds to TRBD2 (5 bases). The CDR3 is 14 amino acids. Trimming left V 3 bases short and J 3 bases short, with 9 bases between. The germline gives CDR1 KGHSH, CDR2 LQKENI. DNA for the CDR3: TGTGCCAGCTCACCTGGACTCCACTACAATGAGCAGTTCTTC. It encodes CASSPGLHYNEQFF.

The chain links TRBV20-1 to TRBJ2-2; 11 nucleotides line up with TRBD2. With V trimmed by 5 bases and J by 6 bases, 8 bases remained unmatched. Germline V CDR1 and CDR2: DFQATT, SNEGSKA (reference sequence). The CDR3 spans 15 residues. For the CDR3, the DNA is TGCAGTGCTCAAATGACTAGCGGGGTTTCCGGGGAGCTGTTTTTT. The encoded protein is CSAQMTSGVSGELFF.

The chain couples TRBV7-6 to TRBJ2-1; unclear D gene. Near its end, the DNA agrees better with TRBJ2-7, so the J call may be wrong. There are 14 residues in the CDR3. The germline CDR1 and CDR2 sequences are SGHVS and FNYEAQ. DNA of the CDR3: TGTGCCAGCAGCTTAGCGCCACAGTACAATGAGCAGTACTTC. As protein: CASSLAPQYNEQYF.

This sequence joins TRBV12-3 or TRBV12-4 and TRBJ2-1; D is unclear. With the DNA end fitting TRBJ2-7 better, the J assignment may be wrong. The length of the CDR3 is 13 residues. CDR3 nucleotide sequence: TGTGCCAGCAGTTTCCTTCAAACCTACGAGCAGTACTTC. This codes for CASSFLQTYEQYF.

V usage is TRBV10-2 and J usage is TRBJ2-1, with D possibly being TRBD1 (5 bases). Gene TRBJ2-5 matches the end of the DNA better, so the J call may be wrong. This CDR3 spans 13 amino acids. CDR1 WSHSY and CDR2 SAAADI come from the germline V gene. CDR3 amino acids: CASSGRASETQYF. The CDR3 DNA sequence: TGCGCCAGCAGCGGCAGGGCATCGGAGACCCAGTACTTC.

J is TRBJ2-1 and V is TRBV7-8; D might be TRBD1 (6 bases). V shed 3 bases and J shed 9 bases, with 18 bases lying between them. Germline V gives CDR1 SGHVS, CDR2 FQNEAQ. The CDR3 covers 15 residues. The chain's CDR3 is CASSLGTTGSGEQFF. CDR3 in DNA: TGTGCCAGCAGCTTGGGAACTACAGGGTCCGGTGAGCAGTTCTTC.

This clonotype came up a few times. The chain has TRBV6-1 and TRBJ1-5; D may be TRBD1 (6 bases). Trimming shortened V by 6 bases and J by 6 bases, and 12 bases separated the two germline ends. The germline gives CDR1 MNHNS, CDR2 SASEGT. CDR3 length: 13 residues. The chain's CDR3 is CASSYDRRQPQHF. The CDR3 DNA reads TGTGCCAGCAGCTACGACAGGCGTCAGCCCCAGCATTTT.

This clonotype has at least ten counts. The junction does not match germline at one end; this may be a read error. CDR3: CASSLLAGGSIEQFF. The CDR3 bases are TGTGCTAGCAGCCTTCTAGCGGGAGGATCTATTGAGCAGTTCTTC. The chain uses TRBV7-7 and TRBJ2-1; 11 nucleotides match TRBD2. The CDR3 is 15 amino acids. Germline CDR1 and CDR2: SSHAT and FNYEAQ (reference sequence).

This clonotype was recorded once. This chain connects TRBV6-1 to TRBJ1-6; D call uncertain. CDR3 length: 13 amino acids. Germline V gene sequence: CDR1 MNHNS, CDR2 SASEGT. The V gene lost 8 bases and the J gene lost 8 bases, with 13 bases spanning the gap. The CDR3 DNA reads TGTGCCAGCCCTCGACATCTGGATTCACCCCTCCACTTT. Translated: CASPRHLDSPLHF.

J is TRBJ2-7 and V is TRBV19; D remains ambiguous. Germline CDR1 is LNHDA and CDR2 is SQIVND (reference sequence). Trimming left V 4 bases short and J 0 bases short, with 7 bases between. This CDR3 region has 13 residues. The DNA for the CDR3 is TGTGCCAGTAGTACAGGTGTCTCCTACGAGCAGTACTTC. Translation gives CASSTGVSYEQYF.

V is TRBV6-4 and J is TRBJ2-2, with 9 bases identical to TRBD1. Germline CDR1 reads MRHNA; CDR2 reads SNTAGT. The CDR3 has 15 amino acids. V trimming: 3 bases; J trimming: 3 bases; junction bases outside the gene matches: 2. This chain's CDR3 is CASSERQGDTGELFF. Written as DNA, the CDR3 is TGTGCCAGCAGTGAGCGACAGGGGGACACCGGGGAGCTGTTTTTT.

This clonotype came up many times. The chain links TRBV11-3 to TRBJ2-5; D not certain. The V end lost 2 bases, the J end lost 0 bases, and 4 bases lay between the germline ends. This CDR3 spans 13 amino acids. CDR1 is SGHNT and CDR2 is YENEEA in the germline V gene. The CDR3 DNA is TGTGCCAGCAGCTTAACCTACCAAGAGACCCAGTACTTC. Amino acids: CASSLTYQETQYF.

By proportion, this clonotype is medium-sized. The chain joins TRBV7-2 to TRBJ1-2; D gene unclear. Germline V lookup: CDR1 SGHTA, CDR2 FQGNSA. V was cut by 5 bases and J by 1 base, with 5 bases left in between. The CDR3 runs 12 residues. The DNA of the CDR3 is TGTGCCAGCAGCCCCGTTAACTATGGCTACACCTTC. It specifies CASSPVNYGYTF.

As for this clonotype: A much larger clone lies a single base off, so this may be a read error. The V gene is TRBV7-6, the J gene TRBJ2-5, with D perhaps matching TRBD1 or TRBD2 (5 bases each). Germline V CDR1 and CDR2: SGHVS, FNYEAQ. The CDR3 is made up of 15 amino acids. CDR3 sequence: CASSLYGGQGETQDF. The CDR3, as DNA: TGTGCTAGCAGCTTATACGGCGGCCAGGGAGAGACCCAGGACTTC.

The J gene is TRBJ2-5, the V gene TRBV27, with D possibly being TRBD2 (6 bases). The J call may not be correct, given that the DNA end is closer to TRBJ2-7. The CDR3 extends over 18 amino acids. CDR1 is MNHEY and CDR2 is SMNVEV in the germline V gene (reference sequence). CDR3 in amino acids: CASSLGVRTGARAYEQYF. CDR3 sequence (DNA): TGTGCCAGCAGTTTAGGGGTTAGGACGGGAGCTCGAGCCTACGAGCAGTACTTC.

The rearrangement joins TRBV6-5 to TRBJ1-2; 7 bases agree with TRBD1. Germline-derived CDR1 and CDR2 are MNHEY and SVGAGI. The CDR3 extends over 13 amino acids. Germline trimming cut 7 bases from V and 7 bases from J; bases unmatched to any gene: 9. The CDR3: CASTATGLGGYTF. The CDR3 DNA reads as TGTGCCAGCACCGCGACAGGGTTAGGTGGCTACACCTTC.

DNA of the CDR3: TGTGCCAGCAGTGAAGCCAGGGAGGCAAACACCATATATTTT. Encoded protein: CASSEAREANTIYF. This sequence joins TRBV6-1 and TRBJ1-3; D is perhaps TRBD1 (5 bases). V was cut by 0 bases and J by 6 bases, with 9 bases left in between. This CDR3 has 14 amino acids. CDR1 MNHNS and CDR2 SASEGT come from the germline V gene.

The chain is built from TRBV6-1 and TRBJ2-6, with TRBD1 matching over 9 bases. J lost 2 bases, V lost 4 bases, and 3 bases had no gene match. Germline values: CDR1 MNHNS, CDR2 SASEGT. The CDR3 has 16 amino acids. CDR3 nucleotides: TGTGCCAGCAGTGGGAACAGGGGGCCTGGGGCCAACGTCCTGACTTTC. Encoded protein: CASSGNRGPGANVLTF.

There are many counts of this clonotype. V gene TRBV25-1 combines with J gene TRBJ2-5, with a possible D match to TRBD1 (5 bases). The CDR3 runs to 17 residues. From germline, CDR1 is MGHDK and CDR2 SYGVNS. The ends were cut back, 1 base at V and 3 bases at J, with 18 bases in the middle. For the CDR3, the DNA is TGTGCCAGCAGTGAATGGCGCGTTGACAGACCAAAAGAGACCCAGTACTTC. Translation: CASSEWRVDRPKETQYF.

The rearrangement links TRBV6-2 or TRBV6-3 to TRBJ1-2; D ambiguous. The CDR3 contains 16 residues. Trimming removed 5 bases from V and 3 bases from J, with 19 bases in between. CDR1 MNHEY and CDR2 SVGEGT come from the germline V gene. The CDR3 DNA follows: TGTGCCAGCAGTCCTCCGTTAAGGTTCCCGGACTATGGCTACACCTTC. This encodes CASSPPLRFPDYGYTF.

The CDR3 loop is CASSLGLAGFYNEQYF. For the CDR3, the DNA is TGTGCCAGCAGCTTAGGTCTAGCGGGATTTTACAATGAGCAGTACTTC. V gene TRBV11-2 combines with J gene TRBJ2-3, with TRBD2 matching 9 bases. Near its end, the DNA agrees better with TRBJ2-7, so the J call may be wrong. The CDR3 sequence is 16 residues long. Per the germline V gene, CDR1 is SGHAT and CDR2 is FQNNGV.

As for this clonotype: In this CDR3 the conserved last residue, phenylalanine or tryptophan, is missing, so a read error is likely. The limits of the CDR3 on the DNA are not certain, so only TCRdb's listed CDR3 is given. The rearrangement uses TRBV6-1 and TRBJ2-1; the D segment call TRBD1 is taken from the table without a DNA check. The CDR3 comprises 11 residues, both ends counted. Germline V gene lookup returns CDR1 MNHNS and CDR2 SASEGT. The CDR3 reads CASKLLGQRDY.

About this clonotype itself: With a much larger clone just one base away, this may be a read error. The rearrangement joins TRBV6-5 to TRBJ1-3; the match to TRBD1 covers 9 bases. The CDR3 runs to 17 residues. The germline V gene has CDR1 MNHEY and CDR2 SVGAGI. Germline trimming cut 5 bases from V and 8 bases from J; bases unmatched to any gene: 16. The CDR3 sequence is CASSGGLTGGTGDTIYF. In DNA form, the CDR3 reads TGTGCCAGCAGTGGGGGTTTGACAGGGGGAACGGGAGACACCATATATTTT.

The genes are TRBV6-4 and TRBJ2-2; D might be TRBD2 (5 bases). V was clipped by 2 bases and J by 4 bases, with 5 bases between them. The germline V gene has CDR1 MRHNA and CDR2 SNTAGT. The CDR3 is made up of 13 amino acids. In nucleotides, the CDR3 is TGTGCCAGCAGTGACGGGAGCACCGGGGAGCTGTTTTTT. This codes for CASSDGSTGELFF.